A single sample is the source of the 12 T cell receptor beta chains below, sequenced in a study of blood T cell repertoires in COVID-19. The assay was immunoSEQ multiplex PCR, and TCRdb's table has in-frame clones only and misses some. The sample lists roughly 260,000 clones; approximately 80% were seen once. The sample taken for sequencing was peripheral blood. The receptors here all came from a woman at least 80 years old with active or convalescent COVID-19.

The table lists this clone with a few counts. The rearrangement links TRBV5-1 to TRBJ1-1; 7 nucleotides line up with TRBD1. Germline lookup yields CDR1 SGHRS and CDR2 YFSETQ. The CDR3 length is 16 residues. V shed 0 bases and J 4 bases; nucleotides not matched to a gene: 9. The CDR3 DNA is TGCGCCAGCAGCTTGGATTGGATGGGACAGTTCACTGAAGCTTTCTTT. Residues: CASSLDWMGQFTEAFF.

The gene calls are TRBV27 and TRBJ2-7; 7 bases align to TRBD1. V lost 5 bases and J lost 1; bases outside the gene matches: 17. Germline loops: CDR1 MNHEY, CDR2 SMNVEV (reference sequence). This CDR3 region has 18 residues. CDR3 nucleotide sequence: TGTGCCAGCAGTCCGCCAGGACAGGCCCGACTATATTCCTACGAGCAGTACTTC. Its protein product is CASSPPGQARLYSYEQYF.

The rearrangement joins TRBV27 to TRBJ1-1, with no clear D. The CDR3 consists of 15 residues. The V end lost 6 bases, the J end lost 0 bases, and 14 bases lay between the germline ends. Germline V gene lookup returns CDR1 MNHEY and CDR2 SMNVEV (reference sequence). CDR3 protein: CASRDSRVMNTEAFF. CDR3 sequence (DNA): TGTGCCAGCAGAGATTCGAGGGTAATGAACACTGAAGCTTTCTTT.

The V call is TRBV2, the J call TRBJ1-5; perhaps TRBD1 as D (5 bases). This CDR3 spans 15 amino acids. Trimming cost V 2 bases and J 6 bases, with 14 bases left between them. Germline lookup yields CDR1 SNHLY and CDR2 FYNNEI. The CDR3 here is CASSEFSGGGQPQHF. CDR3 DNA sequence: TGTGCCAGCAGTGAATTTTCGGGGGGAGGTCAGCCCCAGCATTTT.

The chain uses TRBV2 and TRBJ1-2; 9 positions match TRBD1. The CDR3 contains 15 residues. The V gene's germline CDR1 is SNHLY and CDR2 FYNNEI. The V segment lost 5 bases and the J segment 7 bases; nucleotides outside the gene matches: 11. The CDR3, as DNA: TGTGCCAGCAGTTCCACCGGGACAGGGATTCGTGGCTACACCTTC. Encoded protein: CASSSTGTGIRGYTF.

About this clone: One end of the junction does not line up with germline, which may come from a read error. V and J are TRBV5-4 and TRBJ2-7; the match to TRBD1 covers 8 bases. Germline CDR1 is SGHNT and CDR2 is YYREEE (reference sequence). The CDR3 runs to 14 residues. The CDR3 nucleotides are TGTGCCAGCAGCGTCTCAGGGGGCGGGTACGGGCAGTACTTC. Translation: CASSVSGGGYGQYF.

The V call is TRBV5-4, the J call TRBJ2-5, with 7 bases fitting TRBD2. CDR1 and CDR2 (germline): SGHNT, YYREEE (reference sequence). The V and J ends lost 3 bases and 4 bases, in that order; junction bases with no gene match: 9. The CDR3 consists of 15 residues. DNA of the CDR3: TGTGCCAGCAGCTCTCGGGGGGTGGTAGGAGAGACCCAGTACTTC. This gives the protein CASSSRGVVGETQYF. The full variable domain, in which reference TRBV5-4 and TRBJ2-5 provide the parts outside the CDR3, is ETGVTQSPTHLIKTRGQQVTLRCSSQSGHNTVSWYQQALGQGPQFIFQYYREEENGRGNFPPRFSGLQFPNYSSELNVNALELDDSALYLCASSSRGVVGETQYFGPGTRLLVL.

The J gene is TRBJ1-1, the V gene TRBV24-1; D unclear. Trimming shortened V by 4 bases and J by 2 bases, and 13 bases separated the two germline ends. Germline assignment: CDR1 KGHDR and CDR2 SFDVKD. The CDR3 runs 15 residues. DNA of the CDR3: TGTGCCACCAGTGACCCGAGGTCCGGTAACACTGAAGCTTTCTTT. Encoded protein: CATSDPRSGNTEAFF.

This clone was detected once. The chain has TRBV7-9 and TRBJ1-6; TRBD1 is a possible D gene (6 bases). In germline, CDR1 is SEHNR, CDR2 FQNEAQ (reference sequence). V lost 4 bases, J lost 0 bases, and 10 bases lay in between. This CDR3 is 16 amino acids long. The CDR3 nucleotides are TGTGCCAGCAGCTCACAGACAGGCTCCTATAATTCACCCCTCCACTTT. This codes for CASSSQTGSYNSPLHF. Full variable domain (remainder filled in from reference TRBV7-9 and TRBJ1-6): DTGVSQNPRHKITKRGQNVTFRCDPISEHNRLYWYRQTLGQGPEFLTYFQNEAQLEKSRLLSDRFSAERPKGSFSTLEIQRTEQGDSAMYLCASSSQTGSYNSPLHFGNGTRLTVT.

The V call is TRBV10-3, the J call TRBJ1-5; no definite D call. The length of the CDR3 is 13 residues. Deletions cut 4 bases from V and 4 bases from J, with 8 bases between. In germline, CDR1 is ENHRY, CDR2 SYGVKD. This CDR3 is CAISVQINQPQHF. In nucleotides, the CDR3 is TGTGCCATCAGTGTACAGATAAATCAGCCCCAGCATTTT.

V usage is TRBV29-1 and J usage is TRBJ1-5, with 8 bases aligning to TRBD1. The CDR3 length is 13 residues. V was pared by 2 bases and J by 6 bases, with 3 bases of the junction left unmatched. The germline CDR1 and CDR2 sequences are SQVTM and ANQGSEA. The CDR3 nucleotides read TGCAGCGTTGAACAGGGGGCCGGTCAGCCCCAGCATTTT. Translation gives CSVEQGAGQPQHF.

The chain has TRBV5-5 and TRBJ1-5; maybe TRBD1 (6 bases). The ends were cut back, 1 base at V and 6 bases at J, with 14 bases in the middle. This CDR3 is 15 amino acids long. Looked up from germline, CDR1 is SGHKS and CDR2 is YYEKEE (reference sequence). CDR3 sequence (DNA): TGTGCCAGCAGCTTGTCGGGGACATTCGGTCAGCCCCAGCATTTT. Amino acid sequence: CASSLSGTFGQPQHF.